The text below deals with one T cell receptor beta chain. This entry belongs to a study of ipilimumab plus nivolumab after autologous stem cell transplantation. CDR1 and CDR2 from the germline V gene are ENHRY and SYGVKD. Trimming pared 10 bases from V and 7 bases from J, leaving 14 bases between. The CDR3 covers 13 residues. Some clones are missing from TCRdb's copy, which holds only in-frame ones; the method was immunoSEQ multiplex PCR. Of approximately 80,000 clones in the sample, 83% are singletons; the top ten hold about 2.2%. Dosing: nivolumab 3 mg/kg IV, weeks 1, 4, 7, 10, then every two weeks to week 26.

The clonotype originates from a male donor with diffuse large B-cell lymphoma. V gene TRBV10-3 combines with J gene TRBJ1-6, with a tentative D call TRBD1 (5 bases). The starting material was PBMCs, obtained in a trial of ipilimumab plus nivolumab as post-transplant consolidation. CDR3: CATRGGGNSPLHF. The CDR3 DNA sequence: TGTGCCACCCGGGGCGGAGGAAATTCACCCCTCCACTTT.